This T cell receptor (beta chain) comes out of a study of T cell repertoires in cytomegalovirus infection. Regarding the study as a whole: The study identified carriers of CMV plus the relevant HLA from cumulative public TCR beta family frequency. Ex vivo responses were dominated by HLA-C-restricted CMV-specific TCR beta clonotypes.

The CDR3 is 17 residues long. Trimming cost V 1 base and J 5 bases; bases outside gene matches: 7. The germline V gene encodes CDR1 MGHRA and CDR2 YSYEKL. TCRdb used MiXCR to reprocess the reads, holding one entry per CDR3 protein. This table holds around 180,000 distinct CDR3 sequences, 28% found once. With regard to this clonotype: What it recognizes is unknown.

The TCR sequence derives from a human donor in good health (CMV status not recorded). Some clones in this sample may be carry-over from other donors' samples. The chain joins TRBV4-1 to TRBJ2-3; TRBD2 aligns across 12 bases. The sample comprised PBMCs. The CDR3, as DNA: TGCGCCAGCAGCCAAGTCCTAGCGGGGGGGCCGTTAGATACGCAGTATTTT. It yields the protein CASSQVLAGGPLDTQYF.